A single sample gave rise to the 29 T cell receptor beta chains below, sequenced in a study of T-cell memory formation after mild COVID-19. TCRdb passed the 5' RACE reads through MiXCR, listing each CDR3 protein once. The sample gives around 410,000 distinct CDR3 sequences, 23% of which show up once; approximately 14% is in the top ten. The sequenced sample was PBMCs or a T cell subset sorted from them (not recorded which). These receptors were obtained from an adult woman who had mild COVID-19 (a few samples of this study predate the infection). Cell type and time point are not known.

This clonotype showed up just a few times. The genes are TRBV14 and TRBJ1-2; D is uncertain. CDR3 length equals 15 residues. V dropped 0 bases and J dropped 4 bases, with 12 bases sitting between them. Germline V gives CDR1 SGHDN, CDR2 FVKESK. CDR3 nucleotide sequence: TGTGCCAGCAGCCAAGATGTGAGGGCGGTCTATGGCTACACCTTC. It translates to CASSQDVRAVYGYTF.

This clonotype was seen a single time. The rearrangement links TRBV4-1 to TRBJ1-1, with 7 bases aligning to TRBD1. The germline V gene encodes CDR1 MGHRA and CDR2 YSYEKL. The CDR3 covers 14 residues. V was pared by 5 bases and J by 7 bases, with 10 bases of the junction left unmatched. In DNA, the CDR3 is TGCGCCAGCAGCACCCGGGGCAGGGGGTTTGAAGCTTTCTTT. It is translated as CASSTRGRGFEAFF.

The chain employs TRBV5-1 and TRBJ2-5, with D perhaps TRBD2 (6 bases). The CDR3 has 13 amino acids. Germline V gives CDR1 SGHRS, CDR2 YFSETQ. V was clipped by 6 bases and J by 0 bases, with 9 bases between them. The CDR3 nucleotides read TGCGCCAGCAAAGGCGGGGACCAAGAGACCCAGTACTTC. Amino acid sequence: CASKGGDQETQYF. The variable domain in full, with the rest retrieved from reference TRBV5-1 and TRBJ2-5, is KAGVTQTPRYLIKTRGQQVTLSCSPISGHRSVSWYQQTPGQGLQFLFEYFSETQRNKGNFPGRFSGRQFSNSRSEMNVSTLELGDSALYLCASKGGDQETQYFGPGTRLLVL.

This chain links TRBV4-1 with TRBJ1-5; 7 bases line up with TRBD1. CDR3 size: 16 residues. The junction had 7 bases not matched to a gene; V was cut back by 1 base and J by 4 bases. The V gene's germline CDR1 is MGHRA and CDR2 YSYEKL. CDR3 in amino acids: CASSQAPGQQNQPQHF. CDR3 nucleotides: TGCGCCAGCAGCCAAGCCCCGGGACAGCAGAATCAGCCCCAGCATTTT.

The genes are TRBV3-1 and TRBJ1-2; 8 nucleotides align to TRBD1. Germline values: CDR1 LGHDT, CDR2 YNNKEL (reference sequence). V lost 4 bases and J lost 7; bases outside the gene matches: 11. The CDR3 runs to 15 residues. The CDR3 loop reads CASSRLGQGIGGYTF. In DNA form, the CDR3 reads TGTGCCAGCAGCCGCCTCGGACAGGGAATAGGTGGCTACACCTTC.

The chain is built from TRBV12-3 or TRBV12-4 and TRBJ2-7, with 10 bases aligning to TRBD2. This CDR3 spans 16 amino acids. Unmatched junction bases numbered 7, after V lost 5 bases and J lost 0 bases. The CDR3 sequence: CASSLGLAESSYEQYF. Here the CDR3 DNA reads TGTGCCAGCAGTCTCGGACTAGCGGAGAGCTCCTACGAGCAGTACTTC.

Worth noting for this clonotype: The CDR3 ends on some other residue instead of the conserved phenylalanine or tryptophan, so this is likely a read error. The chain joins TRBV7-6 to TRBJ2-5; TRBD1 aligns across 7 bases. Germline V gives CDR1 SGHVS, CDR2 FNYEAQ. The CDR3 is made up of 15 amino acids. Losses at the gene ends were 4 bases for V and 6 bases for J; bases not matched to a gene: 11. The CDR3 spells CASSSRQGTAKTQYL. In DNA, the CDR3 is TGTGCCAGCAGCTCCCGACAGGGAACAGCGAAGACCCAGTACTTA.

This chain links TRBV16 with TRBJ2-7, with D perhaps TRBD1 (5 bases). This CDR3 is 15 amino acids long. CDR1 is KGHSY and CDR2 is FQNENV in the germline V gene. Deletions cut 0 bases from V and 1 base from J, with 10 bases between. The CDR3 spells CASSQSIGASYEQYF. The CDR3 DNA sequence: TGTGCCAGCAGCCAATCGATAGGGGCATCCTACGAGCAGTACTTC.

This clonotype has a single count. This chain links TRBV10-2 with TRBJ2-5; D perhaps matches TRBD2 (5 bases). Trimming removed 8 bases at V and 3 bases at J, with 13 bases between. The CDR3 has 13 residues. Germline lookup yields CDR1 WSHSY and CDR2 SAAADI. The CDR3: CASVVGGEETQYF. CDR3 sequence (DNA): TGCGCCAGCGTCGTAGGAGGTGAAGAGACCCAGTACTTC.

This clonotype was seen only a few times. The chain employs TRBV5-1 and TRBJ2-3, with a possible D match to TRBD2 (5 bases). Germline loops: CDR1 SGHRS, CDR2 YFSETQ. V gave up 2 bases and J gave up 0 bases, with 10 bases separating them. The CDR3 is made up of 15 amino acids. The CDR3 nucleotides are TGCGCCAGCAGCTTCACTAGAGCTAGCACAGATACGCAGTATTTT. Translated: CASSFTRASTDTQYF.

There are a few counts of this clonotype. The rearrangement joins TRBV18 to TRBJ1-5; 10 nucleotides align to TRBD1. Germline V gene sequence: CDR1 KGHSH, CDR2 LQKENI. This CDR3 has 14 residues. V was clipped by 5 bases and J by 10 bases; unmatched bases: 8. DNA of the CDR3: TGTGCCAGCTCAGCCGGACAGGGGGGTCATCCCCAGCATTTT. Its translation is CASSAGQGGHPQHF. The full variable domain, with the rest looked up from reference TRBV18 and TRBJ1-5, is NAGVMQNPRHLVRRRGQEARLRCSPMKGHSHVYWYRQLPEEGLKFMVYLQKENIIDESGMPKERFSAEFPKEGPSILRIQQVVRGDSAAYFCASSAGQGGHPQHFGDGTRLSIL.

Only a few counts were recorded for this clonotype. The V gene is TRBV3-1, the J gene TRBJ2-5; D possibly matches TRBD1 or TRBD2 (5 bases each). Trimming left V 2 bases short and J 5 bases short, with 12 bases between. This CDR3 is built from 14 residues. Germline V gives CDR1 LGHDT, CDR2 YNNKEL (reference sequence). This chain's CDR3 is CASSQYLGEETQYF. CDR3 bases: TGTGCCAGCAGCCAATATTTGGGGGAGGAGACCCAGTACTTC.

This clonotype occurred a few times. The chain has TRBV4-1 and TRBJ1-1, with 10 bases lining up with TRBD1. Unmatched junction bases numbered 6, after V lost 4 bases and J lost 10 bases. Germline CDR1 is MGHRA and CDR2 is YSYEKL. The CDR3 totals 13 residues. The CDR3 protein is CASSLGQGELAFF. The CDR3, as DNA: TGCGCCAGCAGCCTCGGACAGGGGGAGTTAGCTTTCTTT.

The chain's CDR3 is CASSSARRNEQFF. CDR3 in DNA: TGTGCCAGCAGTTCGGCTCGGCGTAATGAGCAGTTCTTC. V and J are TRBV12-3 or TRBV12-4 and TRBJ2-1; D call uncertain. This CDR3 has 13 amino acids. Trimming took 4 bases from V and 7 from J, leaving 11 bases between them.

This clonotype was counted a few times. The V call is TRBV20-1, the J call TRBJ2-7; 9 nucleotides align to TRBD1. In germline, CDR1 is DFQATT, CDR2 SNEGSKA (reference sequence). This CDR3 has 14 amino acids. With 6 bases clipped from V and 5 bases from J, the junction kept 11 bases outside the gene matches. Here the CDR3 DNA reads TGCAGTGCAACCCCCGGGACAGGGTTCAACGAGCAGTACTTC. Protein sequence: CSATPGTGFNEQYF.

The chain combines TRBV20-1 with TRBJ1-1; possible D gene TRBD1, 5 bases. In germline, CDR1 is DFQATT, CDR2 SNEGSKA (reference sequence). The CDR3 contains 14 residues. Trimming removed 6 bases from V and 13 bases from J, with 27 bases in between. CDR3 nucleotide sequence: TGCAGTGCGGTCCGGGCATTAGGGATGGGAAGGGGTTTCTTT. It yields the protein CSAVRALGMGRGFF.

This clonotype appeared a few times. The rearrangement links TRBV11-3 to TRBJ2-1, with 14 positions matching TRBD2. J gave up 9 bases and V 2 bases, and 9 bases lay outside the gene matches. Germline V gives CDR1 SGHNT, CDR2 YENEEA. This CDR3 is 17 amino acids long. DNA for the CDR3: TGTGCCAGCAGCTTATCGGGCACGGGACTAGCGGGAGTTGAGCAGTTCTTC. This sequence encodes CASSLSGTGLAGVEQFF.

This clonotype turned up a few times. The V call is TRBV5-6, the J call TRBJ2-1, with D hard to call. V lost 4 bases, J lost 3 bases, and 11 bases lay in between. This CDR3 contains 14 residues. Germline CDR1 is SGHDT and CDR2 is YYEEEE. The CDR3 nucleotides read TGTGCCAGCAGCCCGGTAGCCAGCTACAATGAGCAGTTCTTC. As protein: CASSPVASYNEQFF.

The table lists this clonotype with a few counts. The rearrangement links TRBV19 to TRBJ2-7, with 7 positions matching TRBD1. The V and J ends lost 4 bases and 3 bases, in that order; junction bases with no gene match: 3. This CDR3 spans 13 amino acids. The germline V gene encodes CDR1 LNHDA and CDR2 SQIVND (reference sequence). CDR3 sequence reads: CASSTGQIYEQYF. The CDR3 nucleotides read TGTGCCAGTAGTACGGGACAGATCTACGAGCAGTACTTC.

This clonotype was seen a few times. The CDR3 DNA reads as TGTGCCAGCAGGTGGACAGGGGACACTGAAGCTTTCTTT. Its protein product is CASRWTGDTEAFF. The rearrangement joins TRBV5-5 to TRBJ1-1, with 9 bases matching TRBD1. V shed 5 bases, J shed 3 bases, and the junction held 2 bases outside the gene matches. The CDR3 extends over 13 amino acids. The germline gives CDR1 SGHKS, CDR2 YYEKEE (reference sequence).

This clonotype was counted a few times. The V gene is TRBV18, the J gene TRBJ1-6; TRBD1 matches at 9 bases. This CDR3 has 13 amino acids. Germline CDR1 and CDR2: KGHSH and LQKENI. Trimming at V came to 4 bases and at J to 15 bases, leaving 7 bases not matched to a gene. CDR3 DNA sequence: TGTGCCAGCTCACGGGACAGGGATCTTGTCCTCCACTTT. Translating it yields CASSRDRDLVLHF.

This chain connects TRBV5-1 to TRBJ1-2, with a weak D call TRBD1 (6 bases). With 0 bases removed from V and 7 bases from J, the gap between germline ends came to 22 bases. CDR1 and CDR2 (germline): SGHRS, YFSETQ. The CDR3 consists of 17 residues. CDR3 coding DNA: TGCGCCAGCAGCTTGGCGCCTCGGGACAAAATCGGGAGTGGCTACACCTTC. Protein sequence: CASSLAPRDKIGSGYTF.

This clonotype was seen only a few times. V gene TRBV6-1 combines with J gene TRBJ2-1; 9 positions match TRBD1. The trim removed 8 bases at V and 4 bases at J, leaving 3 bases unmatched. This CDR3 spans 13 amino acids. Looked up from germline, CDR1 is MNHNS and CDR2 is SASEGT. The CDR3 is CASGTGTYNEQFF. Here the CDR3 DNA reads TGTGCCAGCGGGACAGGGACATACAATGAGCAGTTCTTC.

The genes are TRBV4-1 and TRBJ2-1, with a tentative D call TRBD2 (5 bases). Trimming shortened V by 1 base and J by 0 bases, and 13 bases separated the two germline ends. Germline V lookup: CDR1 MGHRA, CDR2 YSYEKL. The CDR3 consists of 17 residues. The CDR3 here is CASSQGRGSSSYNEQFF. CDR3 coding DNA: TGCGCCAGCAGCCAAGGACGGGGAAGTAGCTCCTACAATGAGCAGTTCTTC.

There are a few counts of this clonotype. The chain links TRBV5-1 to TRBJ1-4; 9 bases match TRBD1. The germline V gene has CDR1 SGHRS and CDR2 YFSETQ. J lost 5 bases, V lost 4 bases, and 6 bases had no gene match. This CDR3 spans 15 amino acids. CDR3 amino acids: CASSTGDRANEKLFF. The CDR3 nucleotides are TGCGCCAGCAGCACTGGGGACAGGGCGAATGAAAAACTGTTTTTT. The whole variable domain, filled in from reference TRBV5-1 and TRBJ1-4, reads KAGVTQTPRYLIKTRGQQVTLSCSPISGHRSVSWYQQTPGQGLQFLFEYFSETQRNKGNFPGRFSGRQFSNSRSEMNVSTLELGDSALYLCASSTGDRANEKLFFGSGTQLSVL.

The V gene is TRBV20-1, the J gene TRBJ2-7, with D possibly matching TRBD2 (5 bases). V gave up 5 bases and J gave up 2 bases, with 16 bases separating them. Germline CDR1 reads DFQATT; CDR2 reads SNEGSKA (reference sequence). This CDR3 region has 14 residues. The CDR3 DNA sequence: TGCAGTGCTCAAGGGAGACAATTCCCCTACGAGCAGTACTTC. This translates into CSAQGRQFPYEQYF.

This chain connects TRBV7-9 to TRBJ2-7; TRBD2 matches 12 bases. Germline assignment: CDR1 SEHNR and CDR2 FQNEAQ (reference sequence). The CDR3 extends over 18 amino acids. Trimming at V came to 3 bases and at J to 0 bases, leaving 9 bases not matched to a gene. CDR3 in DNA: TGTGCCAGCAGCTTTAGCCTAGCGGGAGGGACAAGCTCCTACGAGCAGTACTTC. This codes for CASSFSLAGGTSSYEQYF. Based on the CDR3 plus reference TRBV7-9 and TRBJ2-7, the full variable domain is DTGVSQNPRHKITKRGQNVTFRCDPISEHNRLYWYRQTLGQGPEFLTYFQNEAQLEKSRLLSDRFSAERPKGSFSTLEIQRTEQGDSAMYLCASSFSLAGGTSSYEQYFGPGTRLTVT.

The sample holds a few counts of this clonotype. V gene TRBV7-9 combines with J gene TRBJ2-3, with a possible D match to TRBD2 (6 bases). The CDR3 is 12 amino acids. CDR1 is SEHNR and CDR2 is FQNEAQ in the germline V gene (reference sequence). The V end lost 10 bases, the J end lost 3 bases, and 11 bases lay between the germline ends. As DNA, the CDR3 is TGTGCCATCTTCGGGGGAACAGATACGCAGTATTTT. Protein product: CAIFGGTDTQYF.

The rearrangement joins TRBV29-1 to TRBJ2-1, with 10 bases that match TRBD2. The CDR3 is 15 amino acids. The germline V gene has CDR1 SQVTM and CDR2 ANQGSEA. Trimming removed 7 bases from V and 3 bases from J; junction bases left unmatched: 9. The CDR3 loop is CSATGLADYYNEQFF. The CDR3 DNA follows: TGCAGCGCTACCGGACTAGCGGACTACTACAATGAGCAGTTCTTC.